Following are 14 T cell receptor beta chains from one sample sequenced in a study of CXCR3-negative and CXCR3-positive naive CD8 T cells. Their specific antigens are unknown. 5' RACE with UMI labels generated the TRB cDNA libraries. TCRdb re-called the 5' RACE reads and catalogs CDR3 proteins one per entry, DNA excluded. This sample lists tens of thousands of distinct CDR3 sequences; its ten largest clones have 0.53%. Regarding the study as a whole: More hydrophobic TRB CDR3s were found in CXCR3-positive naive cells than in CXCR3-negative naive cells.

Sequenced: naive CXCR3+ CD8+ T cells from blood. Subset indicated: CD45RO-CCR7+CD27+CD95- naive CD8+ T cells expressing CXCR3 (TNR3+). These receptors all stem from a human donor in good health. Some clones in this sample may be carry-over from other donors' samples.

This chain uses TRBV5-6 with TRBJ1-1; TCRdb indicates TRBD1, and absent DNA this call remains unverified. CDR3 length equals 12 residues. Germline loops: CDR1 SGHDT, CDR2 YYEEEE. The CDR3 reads CASSPGQNEAFF. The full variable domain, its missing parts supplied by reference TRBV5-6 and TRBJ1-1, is DAGVTQSPTHLIKTRGQQVTLRCSPKSGHDTVSWYQQALGQGPQFIFQYYEEEERQRGNFPDRFSGHQFPNYSSELNVNALLLGDSALYLCASSPGQNEAFFGQGTRLTVV.

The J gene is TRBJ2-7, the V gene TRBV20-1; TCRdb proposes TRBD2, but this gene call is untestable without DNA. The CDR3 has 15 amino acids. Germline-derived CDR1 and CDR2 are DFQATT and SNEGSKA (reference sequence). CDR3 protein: CSARATSGRNYEQYF.

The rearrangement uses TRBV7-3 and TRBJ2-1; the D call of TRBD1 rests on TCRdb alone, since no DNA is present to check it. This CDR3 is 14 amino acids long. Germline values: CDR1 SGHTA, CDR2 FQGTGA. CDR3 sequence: CASSPGGTYNEQFF.

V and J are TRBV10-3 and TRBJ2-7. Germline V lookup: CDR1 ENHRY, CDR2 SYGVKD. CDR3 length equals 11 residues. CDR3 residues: CAISGAYEQYF.

CDR3 region: CASSPVPRSNQPQHF. This rearrangement joins TRBV7-2 to TRBJ1-5. Germline V gene sequence: CDR1 SGHTA, CDR2 FQGNSA. CDR3 length equals 15 residues. The variable domain in full, with the rest retrieved from reference TRBV7-2 and TRBJ1-5, is GAGVSQSPSNKVTEKGKDVELRCDPISGHTALYWYRQSLGQGLEFLIYFQGNSAPDKSGLPSDRFSAERTGGSVSTLTIQRTQQEDSAVYLCASSPVPRSNQPQHFGDGTRLSIL.

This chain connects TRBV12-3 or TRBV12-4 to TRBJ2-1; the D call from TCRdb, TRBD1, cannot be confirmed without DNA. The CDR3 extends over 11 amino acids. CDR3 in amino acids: CASNTGERQFF.

The CDR3 region is CASSWMDSNNEQFF. The chain has TRBV6-5 and TRBJ2-1; the TCRdb D gene call, TRBD1, has no DNA to confirm it. This CDR3 spans 14 amino acids. Germline V gene lookup returns CDR1 MNHEY and CDR2 SVGAGI.

The CDR3 is CASSVGLADSYEQYF. The chain carries TRBV9 and TRBJ2-7; checking the TCRdb D call of TRBD2 is not possible without DNA. There are 15 residues in the CDR3. Germline-derived CDR1 and CDR2 are SGDLS and YYNGEE.

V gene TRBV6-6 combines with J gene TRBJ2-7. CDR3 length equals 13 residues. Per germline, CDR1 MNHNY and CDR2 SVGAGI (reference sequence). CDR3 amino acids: CASSLTKTYEQYF.

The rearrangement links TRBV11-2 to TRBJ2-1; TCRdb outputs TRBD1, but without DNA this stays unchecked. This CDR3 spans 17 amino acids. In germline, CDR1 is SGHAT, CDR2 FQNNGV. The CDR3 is CASSHLSGGGAYNEQFF.

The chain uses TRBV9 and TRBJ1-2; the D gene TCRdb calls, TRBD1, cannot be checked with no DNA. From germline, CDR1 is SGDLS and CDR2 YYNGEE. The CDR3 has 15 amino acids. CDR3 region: CASSETGVPNYGYTF. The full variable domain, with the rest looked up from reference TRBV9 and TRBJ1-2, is DSGVTQTPKHLITATGQRVTLRCSPRSGDLSVYWYQQSLDQGLQFLIQYYNGEERAKGNILERFSAQQFPDLHSELNLSSLELGDSALYFCASSETGVPNYGYTFGSGTRLTVV.

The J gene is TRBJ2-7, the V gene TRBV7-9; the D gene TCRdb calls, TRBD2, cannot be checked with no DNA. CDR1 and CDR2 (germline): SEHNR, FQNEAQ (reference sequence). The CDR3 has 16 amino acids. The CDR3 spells CASSTRGWEDTYEQYF.

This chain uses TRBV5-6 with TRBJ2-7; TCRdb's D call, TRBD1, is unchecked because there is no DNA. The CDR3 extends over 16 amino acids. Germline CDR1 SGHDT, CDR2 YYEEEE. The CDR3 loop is CASSSFSGQGAYEQYF.

CDR3 loop: CASSPSWDRYTGELFF. The chain combines TRBV27 with TRBJ2-2; the D call from TCRdb, TRBD1, cannot be confirmed without DNA. The CDR3 runs 16 residues. Germline V lookup: CDR1 MNHEY, CDR2 SMNVEV (reference sequence).